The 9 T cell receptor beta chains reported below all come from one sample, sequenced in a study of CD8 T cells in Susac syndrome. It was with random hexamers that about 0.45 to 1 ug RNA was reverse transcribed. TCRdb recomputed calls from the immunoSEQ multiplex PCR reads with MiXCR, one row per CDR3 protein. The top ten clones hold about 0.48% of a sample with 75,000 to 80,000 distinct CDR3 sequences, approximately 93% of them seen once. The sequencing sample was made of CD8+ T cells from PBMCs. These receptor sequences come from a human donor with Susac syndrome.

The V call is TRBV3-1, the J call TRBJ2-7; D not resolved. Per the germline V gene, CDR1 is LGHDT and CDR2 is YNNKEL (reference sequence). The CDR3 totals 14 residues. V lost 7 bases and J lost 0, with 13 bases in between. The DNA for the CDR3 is TGTGCCAGCACTTCAAGCCCGAGCTCCTACGAGCAGTACTTC. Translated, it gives CASTSSPSSYEQYF.

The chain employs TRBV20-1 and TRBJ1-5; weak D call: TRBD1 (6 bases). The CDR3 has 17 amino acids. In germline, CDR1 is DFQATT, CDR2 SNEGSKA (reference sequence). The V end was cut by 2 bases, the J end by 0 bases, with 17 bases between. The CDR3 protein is CSARKGVRFNSNQPQHF. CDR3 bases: TGCAGTGCTAGAAAGGGGGTCCGGTTTAATAGCAATCAGCCCCAGCATTTT.

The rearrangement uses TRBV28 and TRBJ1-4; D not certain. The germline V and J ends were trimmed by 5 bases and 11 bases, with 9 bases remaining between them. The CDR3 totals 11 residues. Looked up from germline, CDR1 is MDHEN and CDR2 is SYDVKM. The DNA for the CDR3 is TGTGCCAGCAGTCAAGGGAGGAAACTGTTTTTT. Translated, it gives CASSQGRKLFF.

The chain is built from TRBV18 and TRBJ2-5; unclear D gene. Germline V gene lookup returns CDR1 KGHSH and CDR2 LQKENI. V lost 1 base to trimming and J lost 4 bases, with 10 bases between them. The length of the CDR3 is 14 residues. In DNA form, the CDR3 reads TGTGCCAGCTCACCACGGCCAGCCAGAGAGACCCAGTACTTC. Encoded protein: CASSPRPARETQYF.

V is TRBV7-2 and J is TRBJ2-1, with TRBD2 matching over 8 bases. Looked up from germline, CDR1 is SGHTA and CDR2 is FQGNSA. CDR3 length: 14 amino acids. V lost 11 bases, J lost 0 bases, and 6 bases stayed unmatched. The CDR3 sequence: CASTAGGSYNEQFF. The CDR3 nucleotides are TGTGCCTCAACCGCGGGGGGCTCCTACAATGAGCAGTTCTTC.

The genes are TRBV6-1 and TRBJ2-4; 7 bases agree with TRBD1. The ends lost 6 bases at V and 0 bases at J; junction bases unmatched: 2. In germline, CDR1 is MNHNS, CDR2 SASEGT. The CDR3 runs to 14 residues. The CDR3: CASRTGIAKNIQYF. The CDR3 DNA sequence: TGTGCCAGCAGGACAGGGATAGCCAAAAACATTCAGTACTTC.

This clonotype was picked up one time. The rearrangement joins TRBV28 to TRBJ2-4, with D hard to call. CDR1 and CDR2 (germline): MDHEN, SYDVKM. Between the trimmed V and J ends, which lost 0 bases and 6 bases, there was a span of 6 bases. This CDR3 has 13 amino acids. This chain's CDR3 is CASSLWGLNIQYF. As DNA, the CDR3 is TGTGCCAGCAGTTTATGGGGCCTAAACATTCAGTACTTC.

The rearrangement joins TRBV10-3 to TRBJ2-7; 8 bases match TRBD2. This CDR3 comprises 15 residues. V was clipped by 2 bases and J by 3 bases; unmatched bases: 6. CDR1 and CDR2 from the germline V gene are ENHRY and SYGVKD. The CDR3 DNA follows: TGTGCCATCAGTGAGCCACCGACTAGCGTCTACGAGCAGTACTTC. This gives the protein CAISEPPTSVYEQYF.

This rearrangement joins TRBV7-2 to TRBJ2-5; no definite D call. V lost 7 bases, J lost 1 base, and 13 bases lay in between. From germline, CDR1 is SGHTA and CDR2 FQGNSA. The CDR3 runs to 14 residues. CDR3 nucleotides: TGTGCCAGCACCCCGGTACACCCCCAAGAGACCCAGTACTTC. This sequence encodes CASTPVHPQETQYF.